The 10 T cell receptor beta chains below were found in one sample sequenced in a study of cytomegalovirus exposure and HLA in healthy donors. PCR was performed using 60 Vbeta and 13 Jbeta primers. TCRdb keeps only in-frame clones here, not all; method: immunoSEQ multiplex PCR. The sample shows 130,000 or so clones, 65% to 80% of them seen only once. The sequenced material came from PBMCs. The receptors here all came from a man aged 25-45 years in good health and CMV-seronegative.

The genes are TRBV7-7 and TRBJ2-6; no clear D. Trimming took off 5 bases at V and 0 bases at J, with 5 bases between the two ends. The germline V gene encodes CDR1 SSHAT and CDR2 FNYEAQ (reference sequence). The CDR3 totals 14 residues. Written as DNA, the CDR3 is TGTGCCAGCAGCCCCCACTCTGGGGCCAACGTCCTGACTTTC. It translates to CASSPHSGANVLTF.

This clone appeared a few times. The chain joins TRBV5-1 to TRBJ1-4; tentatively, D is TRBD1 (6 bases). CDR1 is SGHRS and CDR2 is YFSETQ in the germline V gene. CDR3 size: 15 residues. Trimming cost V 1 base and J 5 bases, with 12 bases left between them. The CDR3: CASSLTGTQNEKLFF. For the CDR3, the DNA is TGCGCCAGCAGCTTGACCGGGACACAGAATGAAAAACTGTTTTTT.

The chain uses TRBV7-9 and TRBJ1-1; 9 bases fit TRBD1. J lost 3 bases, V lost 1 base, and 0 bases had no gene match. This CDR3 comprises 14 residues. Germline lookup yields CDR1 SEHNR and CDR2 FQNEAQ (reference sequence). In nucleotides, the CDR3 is TGTGCCAGCAGCTTAGGGGACAGGGACACTGAAGCTTTCTTT. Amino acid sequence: CASSLGDRDTEAFF. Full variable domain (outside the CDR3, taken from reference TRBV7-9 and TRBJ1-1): DTGVSQNPRHKITKRGQNVTFRCDPISEHNRLYWYRQTLGQGPEFLTYFQNEAQLEKSRLLSDRFSAERPKGSFSTLEIQRTEQGDSAMYLCASSLGDRDTEAFFGQGTRLTVV.

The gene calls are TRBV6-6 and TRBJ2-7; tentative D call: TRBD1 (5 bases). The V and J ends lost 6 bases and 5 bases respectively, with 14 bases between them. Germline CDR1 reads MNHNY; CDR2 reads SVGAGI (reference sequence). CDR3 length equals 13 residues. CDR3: CASRIQGVDEQYF. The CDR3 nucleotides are TGTGCCAGCAGGATTCAGGGTGTGGACGAGCAGTACTTC.

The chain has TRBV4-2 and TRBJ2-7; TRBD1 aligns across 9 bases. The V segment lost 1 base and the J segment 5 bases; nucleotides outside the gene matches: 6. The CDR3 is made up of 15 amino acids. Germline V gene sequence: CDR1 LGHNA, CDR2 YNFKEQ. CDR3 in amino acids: CASSQAGTGKDEQYF. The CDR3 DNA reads TGTGCCAGCAGCCAAGCGGGGACAGGGAAGGACGAGCAGTACTTC.

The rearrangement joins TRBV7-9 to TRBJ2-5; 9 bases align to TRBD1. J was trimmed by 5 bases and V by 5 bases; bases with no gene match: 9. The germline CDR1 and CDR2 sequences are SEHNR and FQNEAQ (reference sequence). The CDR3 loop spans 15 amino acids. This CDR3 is CASSPPGQGRETQYF. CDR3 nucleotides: TGTGCCAGCAGCCCGCCGGGACAGGGTCGTGAGACCCAGTACTTC.

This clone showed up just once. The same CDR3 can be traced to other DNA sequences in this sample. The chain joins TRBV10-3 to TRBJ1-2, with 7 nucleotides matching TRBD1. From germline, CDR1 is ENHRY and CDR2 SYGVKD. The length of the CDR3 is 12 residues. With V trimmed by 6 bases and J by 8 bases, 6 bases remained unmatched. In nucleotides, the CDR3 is TGTGCCATCAGAAGGACAGGCCCAGGCTACACCTTC. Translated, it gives CAIRRTGPGYTF.

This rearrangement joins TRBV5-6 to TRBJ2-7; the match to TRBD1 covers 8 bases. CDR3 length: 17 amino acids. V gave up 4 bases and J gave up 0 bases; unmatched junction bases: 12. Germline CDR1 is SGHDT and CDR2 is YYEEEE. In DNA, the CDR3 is TGTGCCAGCAGCCATACCCGGACAGGGCTTTTCTCCTACGAGCAGTACTTC. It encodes CASSHTRTGLFSYEQYF. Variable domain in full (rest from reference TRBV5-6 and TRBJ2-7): DAGVTQSPTHLIKTRGQQVTLRCSPKSGHDTVSWYQQALGQGPQFIFQYYEEEERQRGNFPDRFSGHQFPNYSSELNVNALLLGDSALYLCASSHTRTGLFSYEQYFGPGTRLTVT.

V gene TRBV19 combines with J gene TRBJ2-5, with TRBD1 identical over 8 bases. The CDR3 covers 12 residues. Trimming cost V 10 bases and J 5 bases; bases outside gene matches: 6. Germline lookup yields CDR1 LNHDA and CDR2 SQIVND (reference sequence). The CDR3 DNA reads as TGTGCCACCCGGACAGGGAGCGAGACCCAGTACTTC. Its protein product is CATRTGSETQYF.

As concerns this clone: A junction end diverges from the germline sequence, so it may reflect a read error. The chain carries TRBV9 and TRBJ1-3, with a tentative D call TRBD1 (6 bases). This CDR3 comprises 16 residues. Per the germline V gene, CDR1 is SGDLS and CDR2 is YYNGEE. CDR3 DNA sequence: TGTGCCAGCAGCCCCGGCGAGGGACAAGGAGGAAACACCATGTATTTT. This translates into CASSPGEGQGGNTMYF.